These 5 T cell receptor beta chains share one sample of origin, sequenced in a study of T cell clonality in common variable immunodeficiency. Some clones are missing from TCRdb's copy, which holds only in-frame ones; the method was immunoSEQ multiplex PCR. Sampling found about 42,000 clones, none seen once. Sample: peripheral blood mononuclear cells. Every receptor here comes from a person aged 18-70 years in good health.

Note on this clone: The sequence runs out 3 residues before the end of the CDR3; the remainder is reconstructed from the germline J gene. The gene calls are TRBV10-3 and TRBJ1-6; tentatively, D is TRBD1 (5 bases). V was shortened by 2 bases and J by 8 bases, with 7 bases between the two germline ends. The CDR3 covers 13 residues. Germline CDR1 ENHRY, CDR2 SYGVKD. Partial CDR3 DNA: TGTGCCATCAGTGAGGAGGGGTATTCACCC. As protein: CAISEEGYSP. The entire CDR3 sequence reads CAISEEGYSPLHF.

This clone was found many times. Read sequence stops 3 residues before the CDR3 end, and the germline J gene provides the missing end. The chain couples TRBV6-2 or TRBV6-3 to TRBJ2-2; D gene unclear. Germline-derived CDR1 and CDR2 are MNHEY and SVGEGT. V lost 8 bases, J lost 1 base, and 2 bases lay in between. The CDR3 totals 11 residues. The CDR3 sequence: CASRNTGELFF. CDR3 bases read: TGTGCCAGCCGGAACACCGGGGAG.

At least ten counts were recorded for this clone. The sequenced fragment ends 3 residues before the CDR3 boundary, so the rest is inferred from the germline J gene. The genes are TRBV28 and TRBJ2-4; TRBD2 matches 8 bases. Germline CDR1 and CDR2: MDHEN and SYDVKM. CDR3 length: 14 amino acids. V shed 6 bases and J 9 bases; nucleotides not matched to a gene: 10. The DNA read from the CDR3 is TGTGCCAGCAGGTTTAGCGGGATCCAGAGCATT. It specifies CASRFSGIQSI. The full-length CDR3 reads as CASRFSGIQSIQYF.

This clone was observed many times. The CDR3 extends 3 residues past the end of the read, so its final part is completed from the germline J gene. The chain uses TRBV19 and TRBJ1-5, with 7 bases matching TRBD1. CDR1 is LNHDA, CDR2 SQIVND, per germline (reference sequence). Losses at the gene ends were 3 bases for V and 0 bases for J; bases not matched to a gene: 8. The CDR3 has 17 amino acids. This CDR3 is CASSMARDRVSNQPQHF. The part of the CDR3 DNA that was read is TGTGCCAGTAGTATGGCACGAGACAGGGTTAGCAATCAGCCC.

As regards this clone: The CDR3 end is not reached by the read, which stops 3 residues before it; the germline J gene fills it in. This chain connects TRBV7-6 to TRBJ2-1, with 10 bases identical to TRBD2. The CDR3 length is 16 residues. Unmatched junction bases numbered 6, after V lost 1 base and J lost 6 bases. Germline V CDR1 and CDR2: SGHVS, FNYEAQ. CDR3 region: CASSLVLAGVSNEQFF. The covered CDR3 bases are TGTGCCAGCAGCTTAGTGCTAGCGGGAGTCAGCAATGAG.